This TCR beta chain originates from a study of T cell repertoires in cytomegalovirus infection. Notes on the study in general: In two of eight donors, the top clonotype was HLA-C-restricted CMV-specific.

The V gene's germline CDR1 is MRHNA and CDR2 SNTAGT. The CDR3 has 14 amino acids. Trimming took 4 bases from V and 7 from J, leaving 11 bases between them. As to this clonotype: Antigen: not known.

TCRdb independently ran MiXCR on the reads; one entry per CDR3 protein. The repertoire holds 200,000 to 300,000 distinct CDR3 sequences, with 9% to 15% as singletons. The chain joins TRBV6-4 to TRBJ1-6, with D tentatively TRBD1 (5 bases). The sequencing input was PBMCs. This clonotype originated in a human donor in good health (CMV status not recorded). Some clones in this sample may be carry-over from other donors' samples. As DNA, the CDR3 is TGTGCCAGCAGTGCAGGAAGGGGAAATTCACCCCTCCACTTT. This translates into CASSAGRGNSPLHF.